The sequence of this T cell receptor (beta chain) was determined in a study of identical twins (dated by TCRdb to 2016 to 2017). General notes on the study: TCR alpha and beta repertoires from monozygotic twins, unrelated adults of various ages and cord blood were deep-sequenced to test whether fetal clonotypes persist. To rule out contamination, the twin experiments were replicated at different times with different library preparation protocols.

Results and caveats for the whole study, not just this receptor: Compared with coincidental sharing between unrelated individuals, out-of-frame TCR alpha sequences shared between twins had an excess of sequences with low generation probability. The excess sharing between twins in beta out-of-frame sequences was weaker because fewer shared sequences reduced the signal-to-noise ratio. Conclusions relied on cross-sectional statistical analysis, since the same donors could not be followed over many years. In monozygotic twins, recombination models systematically underestimated out-of-frame TCR alpha sharing, but the models matched the sharing seen between unrelated individuals. Fewer insertions were carried by abundant cord blood beta clonotypes; a weaker similar trend was observed in young adult naive repertoires, while no such trend was observed in memory repertoires. Zero-insertion analyses could be partly confounded by invariant T cells such as MAIT and iNKT, although diverse VJ usage argued against such confounding for most clonotypes.

This clonotype was seen a few times. This clone's antigen is unknown. Base qualities are not provided; no much larger clone lies one nucleotide away. The germline V gene (reference sequence) provides CDR1 DFQATT and CDR2 SNEGSKA. The CDR3, cysteine through phenylalanine, is 13 amino acids long. The retained sequence is limited to the CDR3, 39 bases, with the frame set at the first base. Trimming removed 3 bases from V and 2 bases from J, leaving 10 bases between the germline ends. The method was 5' RACE. Sequencer: Illumina HiSeq 2000. A universal primer binding site was introduced by template switching, and a unique molecular identifier was present in the final cDNA, enabling accurate counting of TCR cDNA molecules. Specific primers in the conserved constant-segment region were used to synthesize first-strand cDNA for the TCR alpha and beta chains. To control for contamination, every cDNA library carried two barcodes: a SMART-Mk sample barcode plus Illumina barcodes. TruSeq adapter sequences and Illumina sample barcodes were added in two successive PCR steps. The TCR alpha and beta cDNA libraries were sequenced on the Illumina HiSeq platform using custom primers. As for how the authors treated the data: MiGEC was used to process raw reads and extract unique molecular identifiers, and MiXCR was used to find CDR3 positions. Recombination models were inferred per individual with the repgenHMM and IGoR tools using an EM algorithm. The tcR package in R was used for shared clonotype analysis, with sharing normalized by the product of cloneset sizes. To study raw recombination free of thymic and clonal selection effects, out-of-frame nonproductive sequences were analyzed. TCRdb applied fastp at Q25 and MiXCR to the public reads, then kept only in-frame beta chains. Rows are unified per CDR3 protein, each entry keeping the most common DNA and genes. V and J calls and clone size were set by TCRdb, not the authors. Recorded for this sample are some 1,600,000 distinct CDR3 sequences; around 29% of them occurred a single time. The top ten constitute around 0.25% of the sample.

All donors were healthy Caucasians. The TCR sequence derives from a newborn girl in good health. The receptor chain draws on TRBV20-1 and TRBJ1-2; the D gene is possibly TRBD1, with 5 bases matching. Sequencing was performed on cord blood. Here is the DNA: TGCAGTGCTAGCGGGACTTTAAACTATGGCTACACCTTC. Its protein is CSASGTLNYGYTF.